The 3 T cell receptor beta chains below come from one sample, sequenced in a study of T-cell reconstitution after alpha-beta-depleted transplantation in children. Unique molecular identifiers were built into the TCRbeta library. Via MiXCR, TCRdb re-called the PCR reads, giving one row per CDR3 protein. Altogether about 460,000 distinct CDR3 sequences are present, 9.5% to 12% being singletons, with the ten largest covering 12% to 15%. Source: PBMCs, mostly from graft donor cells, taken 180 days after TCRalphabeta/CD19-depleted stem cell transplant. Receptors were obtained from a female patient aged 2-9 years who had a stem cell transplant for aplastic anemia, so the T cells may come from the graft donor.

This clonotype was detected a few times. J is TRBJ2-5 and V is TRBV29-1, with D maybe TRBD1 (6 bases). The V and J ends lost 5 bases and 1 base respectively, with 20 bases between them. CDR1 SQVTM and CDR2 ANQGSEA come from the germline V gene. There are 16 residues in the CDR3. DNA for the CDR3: TGCAGCGTTAAGTTGTGGGCACAGGGAACCCAAGAGACCCAGTACTTC. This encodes CSVKLWAQGTQETQYF.

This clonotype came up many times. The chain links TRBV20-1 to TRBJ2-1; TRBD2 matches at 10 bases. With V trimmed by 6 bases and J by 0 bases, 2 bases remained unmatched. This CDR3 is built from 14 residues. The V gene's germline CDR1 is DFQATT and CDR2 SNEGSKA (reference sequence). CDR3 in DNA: TGCAGTGCGGCTAGCGGGAGCTCCTACAATGAGCAGTTCTTC. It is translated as CSAASGSSYNEQFF.

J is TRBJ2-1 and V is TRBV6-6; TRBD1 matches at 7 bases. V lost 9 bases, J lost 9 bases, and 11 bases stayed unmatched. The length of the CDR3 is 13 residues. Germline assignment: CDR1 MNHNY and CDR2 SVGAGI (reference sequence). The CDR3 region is CASRTGVRSEQFF. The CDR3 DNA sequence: TGTGCCAGTCGGACAGGAGTCCGAAGTGAGCAGTTCTTC.